This TCR beta chain was found in a study of shared clonotypes between healthy human individuals. TCRdb's table, derived via immunoSEQ multiplex PCR, lists solely in-frame clones and lacks some. The sample holds about 480,000 clones, nearly 80% seen once. The V and J ends lost 4 bases and 1 base, in that order; junction bases with no gene match: 20. The CDR3 loop spans 19 amino acids. Germline CDR1 SGDLS, CDR2 YYNGEE. In this sample, this clone turned up once. This TCR came from a woman aged 40 to 50 in good health. Some clones in this sample may be carry-over from other donors' samples. The V call is TRBV9, the J call TRBJ2-7, with 7 positions matching TRBD1. The specimen sequenced was PBMCs. In DNA form, the CDR3 reads TGTGCCAGCAGCCCCCGGGACAGCATGCCCGCCGTTGGTTCCTACGAGCAGTACTTC. Protein product: CASSPRDSMPAVGSYEQYF.